This TCR beta chain came from a study of OX40 agonist ivuxolimab in advanced cancers. Study findings and constraints: Some patients who did not respond also had low normalized T-cell clonal expansion.

In the case of this clone: Its matching antigen is unknown.

Clones were read by immunoSEQ multiplex PCR, and TCRdb kept only the in-frame ones, dropping some. The table lists 85,000 to 100,000 clones, 87% of them singletons. Germline CDR1 MDHEN, CDR2 SYDVKM. V was pared by 6 bases and J by 2 bases, with 3 bases of the junction left unmatched. CDR3 length: 15 amino acids. The TCR originated in an adult with an advanced solid tumor such as melanoma, head and neck, liver or kidney cancer. The V gene is TRBV28, the J gene TRBJ2-1, with 11 bases lining up with TRBD1. The sample in question was CD4+ or CD8+ T cells sorted from blood, obtained in a trial of the OX40 agonist ivuxolimab. The CDR3 loop reads CASRTGQGAYNEQFF. The CDR3 nucleotides are TGTGCCAGCAGAACGGGACAGGGGGCCTACAATGAGCAGTTCTTC. Together with reference TRBV28 and TRBJ2-1, the CDR3 gives the full variable domain: DVKVTQSSRYLVKRTGEKVFLECVQDMDHENMFWYRQDPGLGLRLIYFSYDVKMKEKGDIPEGYSVSREKKERFSLILESASTNQTSMYLCASRTGQGAYNEQFFGPGTRLTVL.